Listed below are T cell receptor beta chains from one sample, sequenced in a study of early T cells in non-severe SARS-CoV-2 infection. Each CDR3 protein gets one entry after TCRdb re-called the 5' RACE reads with MiXCR. The sample lists more than 55,000 distinct CDR3 sequences; 12% were seen once. The sequenced sample was whole blood. These TCRs come from an adult who was a healthcare worker with PCR-confirmed SARS-CoV-2 infection or an uninfected control (not recorded which). CDR3s include the opening cysteine and the closing phenylalanine or tryptophan. The D gene is left open where the match is weak. Size is stated for part of the rows, as once, few or many counts, or as a class when the clone is expanded.

j_call	clone_size	v_call	d_call	cdr3_nt	cdr3_aa
TRBJ2-5	.	TRBV5-1	TRBD2	TGCGCCAGCAGCTTGGAAGTAGCGGGGGGTCAAGAGACCCAGTACTTC	CASSLEVAGGQETQYF
TRBJ2-1	few	TRBV20-1	TRBD2	TGCAGTGCTAGAGCCCTCGGGCGGGGGGACTACAATGAGCAGTTCTTC	CSARALGRGDYNEQFF
TRBJ1-2	many	TRBV18	.	TGTGCCAGCTCACCGGAAACACCCTGGAATGGCTACACCTTC	CASSPETPWNGYTF
TRBJ1-6	once	TRBV6-6	.	TGTGCCAGCAGTTCTAACGTGGATAATTCACCCCTCCACTTT	CASSSNVDNSPLHF
TRBJ2-3	few	TRBV12-3/TRBV12-4	.	TGTGCCAGCAGGCCGGGACCCAGCACAGATACGCAGTATTTT	CASRPGPSTDTQYF
TRBJ2-2	few	TRBV7-3	TRBD2	TGTGCCAGCAGCTTAAGAGGGACTAGCGGCGCGAACACCGGGGAGCTGTTTTTT	CASSLRGTSGANTGELFF
TRBJ1-5	.	TRBV20-1	.	TGCAGTGCGCACACAGGGTACAATCAGCCCCAGCATTTT	CSAHTGYNQPQHF
TRBJ2-5	.	TRBV12-3/TRBV12-4	.	TGTGCCAGCAGTTTGTCAGTGATCCTCCGGCGGGAGACCCAGTACTTC	CASSLSVILRRETQYF
TRBJ2-1	few	TRBV11-2	TRBD2	TGTGCCAGCAGCTCGGGACTAGCGGCCATCAATGAGCAGTTCTTC	CASSSGLAAINEQFF
TRBJ2-7	.	TRBV6-2/TRBV6-3	.	TGTGCCAGCAGGCCGGAGCCAGTCGACTACGAGCAGTACTTC	CASRPEPVDYEQYF
TRBJ2-7	few	TRBV4-2	.	TGTGCCAGCAGCGAGAGCACTACCGCCTACGAGCAGTACTTC	CASSESTTAYEQYF
TRBJ1-1	few	TRBV3-1	.	TGTGCCAGCTCAGGGAACCCAGGGACCGAAGCTTTCTTT	CASSGNPGTEAFF
TRBJ2-3	few	TRBV20-1	.	TGCAGTGCTAATTATAACACAGATACGCAGTATTTT	CSANYNTDTQYF
TRBJ2-5	.	TRBV3-1	.	TGTGCCAGCAGCCACGGGGGTCGTGAGACCCAGTACTTC	CASSHGGRETQYF